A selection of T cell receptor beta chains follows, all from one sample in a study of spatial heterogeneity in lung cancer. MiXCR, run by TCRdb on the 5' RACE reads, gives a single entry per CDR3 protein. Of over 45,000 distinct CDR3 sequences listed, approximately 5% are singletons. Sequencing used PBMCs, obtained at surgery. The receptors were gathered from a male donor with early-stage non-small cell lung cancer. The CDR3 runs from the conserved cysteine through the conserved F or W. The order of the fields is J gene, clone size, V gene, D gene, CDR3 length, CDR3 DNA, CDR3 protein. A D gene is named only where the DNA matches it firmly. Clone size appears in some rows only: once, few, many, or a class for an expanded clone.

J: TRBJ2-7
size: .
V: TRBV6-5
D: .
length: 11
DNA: TGTGCCAGCAGAAAAGCTAGCGAGCAGTACTTC
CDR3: CASRKASEQYF

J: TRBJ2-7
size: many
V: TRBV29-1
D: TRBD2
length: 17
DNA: TGCAGCACAATGAAGGGGACTAGCGACCCGAATTCCTACGAGCAGTACTTC
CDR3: CSTMKGTSDPNSYEQYF

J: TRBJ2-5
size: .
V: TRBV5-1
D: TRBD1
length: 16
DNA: TGCGCCAGCAGCTTGGTGGGACAGGTGGGATTGGAGACCCAGTACTTC
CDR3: CASSLVGQVGLETQYF

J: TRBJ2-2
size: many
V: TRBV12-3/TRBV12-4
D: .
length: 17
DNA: TGTGCCAGCGGGGAGTATTCGGGACTTCGATTCACCGGGGAGCTGTTTTTT
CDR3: CASGEYSGLRFTGELFF

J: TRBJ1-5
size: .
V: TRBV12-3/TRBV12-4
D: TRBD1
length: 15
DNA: TGTGCCAGCAGTTTAACGGGACAGAGCAATCAGCCCCAGCATTTT
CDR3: CASSLTGQSNQPQHF

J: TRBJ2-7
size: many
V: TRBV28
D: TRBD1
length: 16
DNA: TGTGCCAGCAGTTTCCCCGGACAGGGCAACAACTACGAGCAGTACTTC
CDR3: CASSFPGQGNNYEQYF

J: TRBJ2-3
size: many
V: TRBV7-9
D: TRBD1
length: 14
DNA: TGTGCCAGCAGCCCCGACTGGGACAGGGATACGCAGTATTTT
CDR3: CASSPDWDRDTQYF

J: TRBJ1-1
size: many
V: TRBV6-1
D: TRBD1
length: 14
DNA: TGTGCCAGCAGTTGGCGGACAGGGGGTACTGAAGCTTTCTTT
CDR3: CASSWRTGGTEAFF

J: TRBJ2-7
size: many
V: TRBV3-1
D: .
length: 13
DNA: TGTGCCAGCAGCCAGGGGGGTCCCTGGGAGCAGTACTTC
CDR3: CASSQGGPWEQYF

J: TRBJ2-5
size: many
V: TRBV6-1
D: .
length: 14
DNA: TGTGCCAGCATCGAAGGTTTTTGGGAAGAGACCCAGTACTTC
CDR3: CASIEGFWEETQYF

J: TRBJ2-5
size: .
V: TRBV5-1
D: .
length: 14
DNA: TGCGCCAGCAGCTTGGATCCTGGGGCTGAGACCCAGTACTTC
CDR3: CASSLDPGAETQYF

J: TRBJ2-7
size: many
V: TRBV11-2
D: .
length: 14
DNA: TGTGCCAGCAGATTAGTTTCCTCCACCTACGAGCAGTACTTC
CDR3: CASRLVSSTYEQYF

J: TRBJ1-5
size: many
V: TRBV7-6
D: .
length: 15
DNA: TGTGCCAGCAGCTTAGGCCGGGCCCCCAATCAGCCCCAGCATTTT
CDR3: CASSLGRAPNQPQHF

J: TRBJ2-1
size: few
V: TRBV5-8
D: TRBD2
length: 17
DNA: TGTGCCAGCAGCTTGGCCTGGGGGACTACCTTTCGGGATGAGCAGTTCTTC
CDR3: CASSLAWGTTFRDEQFF

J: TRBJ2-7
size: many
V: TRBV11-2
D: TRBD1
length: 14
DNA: TGTGCCAGCAGCTTTTCACAGGCGACAGGGGAGCAGTACTTC
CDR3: CASSFSQATGEQYF

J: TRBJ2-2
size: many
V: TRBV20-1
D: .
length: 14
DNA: TGCAGTGCTCGCCCAGAAGCGAACACCGGGGAGCTGTTTTTT
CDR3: CSARPEANTGELFF

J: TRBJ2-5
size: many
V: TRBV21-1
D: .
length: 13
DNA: TGTGCCAGCCACCCGACGTACCAAGAGACCCAGTACTTC
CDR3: CASHPTYQETQYF

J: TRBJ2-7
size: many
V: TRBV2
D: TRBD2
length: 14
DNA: TGTGCCAGCAGTGAAAACCTAGCGGGCTACGAGCAGTACTTC
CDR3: CASSENLAGYEQYF

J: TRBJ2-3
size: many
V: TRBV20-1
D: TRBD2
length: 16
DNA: TGCAGTGCTAGAAATTCAGCGGGAGGGCCGACAGATACGCAGTATTTT
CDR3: CSARNSAGGPTDTQYF

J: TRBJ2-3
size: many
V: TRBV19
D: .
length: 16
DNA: TGTGCCAGTAGCCCACCCCAGCGGACTAGCACAGATACGCAGTATTTT
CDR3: CASSPPQRTSTDTQYF

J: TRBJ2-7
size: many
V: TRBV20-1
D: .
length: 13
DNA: TGCAGTGCCATACCCGGGAGCTCCTACGAGCAGTACTTC
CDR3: CSAIPGSSYEQYF

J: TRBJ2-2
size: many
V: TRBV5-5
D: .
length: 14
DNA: TGTGCCAGCAGCTACGACTCGAACACCGGGGAGCTGTTTTTT
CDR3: CASSYDSNTGELFF

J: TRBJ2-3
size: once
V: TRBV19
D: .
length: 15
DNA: TGTGCCAGTAGTATCCTAGGACAACTTACGGATACGCAGTATTTT
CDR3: CASSILGQLTDTQYF

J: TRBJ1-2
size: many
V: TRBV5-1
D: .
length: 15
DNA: TGCGCCAGCAGCCATACTTCAGGGAGTAACTATGGCTACACCTTC
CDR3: CASSHTSGSNYGYTF

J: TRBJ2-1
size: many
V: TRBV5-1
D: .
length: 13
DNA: TGCGCCAGCAGCTTGGTTACCAGAAATGAGCAGTTCTTC
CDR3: CASSLVTRNEQFF

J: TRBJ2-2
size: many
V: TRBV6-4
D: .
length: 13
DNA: TGTGCCAGCAGCTCGGAGCCTACCGGGGAGCTGTTTTTT
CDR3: CASSSEPTGELFF

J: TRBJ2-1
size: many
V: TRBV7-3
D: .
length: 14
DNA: TGTGCCAGCAGCCCACCGGGGGCATATAATGAGCAGTTCTTC
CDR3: CASSPPGAYNEQFF

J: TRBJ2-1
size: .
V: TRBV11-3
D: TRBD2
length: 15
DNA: TGTGCCAGCAGCTTAGAGGGACTAGGCTACAATGAGCAGTTCTTC
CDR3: CASSLEGLGYNEQFF

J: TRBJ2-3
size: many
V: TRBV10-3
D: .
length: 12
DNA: TGTGCCATCAGTCTGACTAGAGATACGCAGTATTTT
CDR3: CAISLTRDTQYF

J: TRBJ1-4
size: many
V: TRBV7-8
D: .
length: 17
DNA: TGTGCCAGCAGCTCCCGGACCATTTACCCACTTAATGAAAAACTGTTTTTT
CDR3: CASSSRTIYPLNEKLFF

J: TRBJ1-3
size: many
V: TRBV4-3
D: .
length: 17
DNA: TGCGCCAGCAGCCAAGATGCGACAGGCTACTCTGGAAACACCATATATTTT
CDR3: CASSQDATGYSGNTIYF

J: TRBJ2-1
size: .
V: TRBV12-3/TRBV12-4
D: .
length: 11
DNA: TGTGCCAGCAGTCAGGACAATGAGCAGTTCTTC
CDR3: CASSQDNEQFF

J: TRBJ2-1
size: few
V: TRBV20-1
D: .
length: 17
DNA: TGCAGTGCTAAAGTTAGCAGCGCGGCCCTACCCTACAATGAGCAGTTCTTC
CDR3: CSAKVSSAALPYNEQFF

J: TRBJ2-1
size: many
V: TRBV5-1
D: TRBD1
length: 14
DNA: TGCGCCAGCAGCTTTCGGGACAGCAACAATGAGCAGTTCTTC
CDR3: CASSFRDSNNEQFF

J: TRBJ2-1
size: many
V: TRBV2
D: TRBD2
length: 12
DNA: TGTGCCAGCAGTTTCACTAGCGATGAGCAGTTCTTC
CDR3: CASSFTSDEQFF

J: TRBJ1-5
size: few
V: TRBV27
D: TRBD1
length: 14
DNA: TGTGCCAGCAGTGGGCAGGGGGGAAGTCAGCCCCAGCATTTT
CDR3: CASSGQGGSQPQHF

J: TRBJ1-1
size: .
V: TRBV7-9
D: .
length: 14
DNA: TGTGCCAGCAGCCGCGGCAGGATGAACACTGAAGCTTTCTTT
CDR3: CASSRGRMNTEAFF

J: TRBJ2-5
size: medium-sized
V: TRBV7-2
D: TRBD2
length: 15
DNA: TGTGCCAGCAGCTTAGGACTAGCAACTAAAGAGACCCAGTACTTC
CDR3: CASSLGLATKETQYF

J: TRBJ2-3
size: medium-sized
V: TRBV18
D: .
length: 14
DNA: TGTGCCAGCTCCCCGTATGAAAACCGCGATACGCAGTATTTT
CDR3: CASSPYENRDTQYF

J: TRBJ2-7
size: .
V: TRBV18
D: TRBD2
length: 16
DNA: TGTGCCAGCTCACCACCCAGCGGGAGCCGGCCCTACGAGCAGTACTTC
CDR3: CASSPPSGSRPYEQYF

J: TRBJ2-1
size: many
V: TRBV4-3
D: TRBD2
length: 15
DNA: TGCGCCAGCAGCCAAACTAGCGGGAGGCTAAGTGAGCAGTTCTTC
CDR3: CASSQTSGRLSEQFF

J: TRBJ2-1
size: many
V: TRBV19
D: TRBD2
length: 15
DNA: TGTGCCAGTAGTATGACCGGGACTACTAACGGGGAGCAGTTCTTC
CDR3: CASSMTGTTNGEQFF

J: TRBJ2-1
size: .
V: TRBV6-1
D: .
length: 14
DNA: TGTGCCGGCTCCAGGGTGAGCTCCTACAATGAGCAGTTCTTC
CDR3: CAGSRVSSYNEQFF

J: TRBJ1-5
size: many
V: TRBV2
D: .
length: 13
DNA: TGTGCCAGCAGTGACCAGGAACATCAGCCCCAGCATTTT
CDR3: CASSDQEHQPQHF

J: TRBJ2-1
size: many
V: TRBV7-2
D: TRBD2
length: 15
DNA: TGTGCCAGCAGCTCATATGGGGGGGGCTACAATGAGCAGTTCTTC
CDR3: CASSSYGGGYNEQFF

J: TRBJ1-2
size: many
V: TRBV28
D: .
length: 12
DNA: TGTGCCAGCATGGGCAGACCGTCCGGCTACACCTTC
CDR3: CASMGRPSGYTF

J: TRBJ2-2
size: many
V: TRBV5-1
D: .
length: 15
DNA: TGCGCCAGCAGCTTGGGACAGCTTAACACCGGGGAGCTGTTTTTT
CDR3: CASSLGQLNTGELFF

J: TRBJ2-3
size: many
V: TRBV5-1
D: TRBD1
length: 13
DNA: TGCGCCAGCAGCATCGGACAGGCGTTGGGGCAGTATTTT
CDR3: CASSIGQALGQYF

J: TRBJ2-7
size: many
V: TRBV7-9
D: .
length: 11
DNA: TGTGCCAGCAGCTCTTACTACGAGCAGTACTTC
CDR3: CASSSYYEQYF

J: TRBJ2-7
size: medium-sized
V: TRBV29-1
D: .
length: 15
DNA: TGCAGCGTCCTCCGACTGCGCGAAACCAACTACGAGCAGTACTTC
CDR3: CSVLRLRETNYEQYF

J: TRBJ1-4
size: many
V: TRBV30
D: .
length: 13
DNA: TGTGCCTTCGACAGGATAACTAATGAAAAACTGTTTTTT
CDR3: CAFDRITNEKLFF

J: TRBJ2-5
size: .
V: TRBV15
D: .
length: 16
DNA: TGTGCCACCAGCAGAGAAAGGCCAGGGGATGAAGAGACCCAGTACTTC
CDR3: CATSRERPGDEETQYF

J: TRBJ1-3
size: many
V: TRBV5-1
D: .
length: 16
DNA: TGCGCCAGCAGCCTTCTTTCCCCGTTCTCTGGAAACACCATATATTTT
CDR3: CASSLLSPFSGNTIYF

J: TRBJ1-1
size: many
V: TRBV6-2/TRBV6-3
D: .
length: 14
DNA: TGTGCCAGCAGTTACAGGCACCAGAACACTGAAGCTTTCTTT
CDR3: CASSYRHQNTEAFF

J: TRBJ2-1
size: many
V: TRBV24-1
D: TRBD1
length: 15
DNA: TGTGCCACCAGTGACTCCACGACAGGGCGGCATGAGCAGTTCTTC
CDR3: CATSDSTTGRHEQFF